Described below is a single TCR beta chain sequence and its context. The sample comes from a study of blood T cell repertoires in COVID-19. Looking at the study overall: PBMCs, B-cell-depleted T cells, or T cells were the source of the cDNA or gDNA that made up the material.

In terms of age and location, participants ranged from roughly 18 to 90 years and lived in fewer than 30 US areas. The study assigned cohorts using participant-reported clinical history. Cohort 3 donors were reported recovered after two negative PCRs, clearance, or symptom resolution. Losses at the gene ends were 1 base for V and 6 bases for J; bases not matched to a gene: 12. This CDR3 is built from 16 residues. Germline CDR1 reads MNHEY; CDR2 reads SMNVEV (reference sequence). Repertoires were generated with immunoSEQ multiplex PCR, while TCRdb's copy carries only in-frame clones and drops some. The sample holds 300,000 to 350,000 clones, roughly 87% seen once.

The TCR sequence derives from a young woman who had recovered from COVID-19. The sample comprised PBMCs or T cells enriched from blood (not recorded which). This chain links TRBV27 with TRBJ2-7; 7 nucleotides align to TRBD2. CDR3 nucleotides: TGTGCCAGCAGTTTATTGGGGGGAAGCGGGATTTCCGAGCAGTACTTC. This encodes CASSLLGGSGISEQYF.